The source of this TCR beta chain is a study of neurological immune-mediated disorders (dated by TCRdb to the late 2010s). About the full investigation: The study compared peripheral blood TCR-beta repertoires of HTLV-I-associated myelopathy (HAM/TSP) patients, multiple sclerosis patients and healthy controls using UMI-based sequencing. Alongside PBMC samples, the set of more than 80 TCR-beta libraries contained longitudinal samples, technical triplicates, and paired CD4+ and CD8+ T-cell subsets that had been sorted. Of the approximately 68 subjects in the cohort, roughly 14 were HAM/TSP patients, some 34 were multiple sclerosis patients, and about 20 were healthy controls.

This clonotype has at least ten counts. Its antigen remains undetermined. Base quality data are lacking; no much larger clone is found one base away. Findings and caveats that apply to the study as a whole: No identical CDR3 amino acid sequences were found to be shared among expanded clones across subjects, suggesting that TCR-beta repertoires were private in all groups. TCR clonal expansion was highest in HAM/TSP patients and lowest in MS patients, with MS patients falling below even healthy controls.

Based on the germline V gene (reference sequence), the CDR1 and CDR2 sequences are SGHAT and FQDESV. Trimming costs V 1 base and J 5 bases, and their ends lie 18 bases apart. Including cysteine and phenylalanine, the CDR3 has 16 amino acids. The CDR3 DNA has 48 bases and is translated from base 1. The healthy controls were volunteers from a blood bank in Maryland, USA. Sorted-subset TCR libraries were prepared from around 1 million sorted CD4+ or CD8+ T cells. Peripheral blood underwent Ficoll-Hypaque density gradient centrifugation to isolate PBMCs, which were then cryopreserved in liquid nitrogen. Paired sorted CD4+ and CD8+ subsets came from healthy controls, HAM/TSP patients and MS patients. To synthesize cDNA, template-switch 5'RACE was performed with a primer carrying a 10-nucleotide random unique molecular identifier so that each TCR transcript was tagged. Every sequencing run yielded over 180 million TCR-beta sequences covering 15-18 subjects. Total RNA was extracted with the RNeasy kit. The KAPA Real-time Library Amplification kit was used to amplify TCR-beta VDJ regions with primers targeting the TCR constant region and the 5'RACE anchor. A first PCR added sample indexes and Illumina adaptors, and a second PCR then raised library yield. The roughly 650 bp TCR product was size-selected on a 2% E-gel SizeSelection system after Ampure bead purification. Before pooling, libraries had their quality checked on a Bioanalyzer, their concentration measured with Qubit, and their quantity determined with the Kapa Library Quantification kit. An Illumina HiSeq 2500 was used to sequence the libraries paired-end at 2 x 150 bp. To increase sequence diversity, about 25-30% phiX was spiked into each library pool. The source study handled its data this way. The UMI-based MiGEC pipeline processed quality-filtered reads and removed over 75% of raw TCR sequences during error correction. VDJ genes were aligned to IMGT germline references, and each clonotype was defined by a unique CDR3 amino acid sequence together with V-J genes. Clonal expansion, Shannon diversity, and CDR3 relatedness (CalcPairwiseDistances, ClusterSamples) were evaluated with VDJtools, and phylogenetic trees were built with CLCbio workbench. Expanded clones were defined as having at least 8 unique UMIs, based on coefficient-of-variation modelling across technical triplicates. In TCRdb, the public reads were trimmed at Q25 with fastp and aligned with MiXCR, with productive beta chains retained. Identical CDR3 proteins give one entry, which carries the most common genes and DNA. These V and J calls derive from TCRdb rather than the authors' analysis. In all, the sample holds about 39,000 distinct CDR3 sequences, and approximately 7.2% of those were seen once. In total, the top ten clones hold 5.5% to 6% of the sample.

The clonotype originates from a man aged 50-60 years in good health. Sequenced sample: CD4+ T cells from blood. The V and J segments used are TRBV11-1 and TRBJ2-7; possibly the D gene is TRBD1, per 6 matching bases. The CDR3 reads as follows: CASSLGRSGVMDEQYF. The nucleotide sequence is TGTGCCAGCAGCTTAGGGCGTTCAGGGGTGATGGACGAGCAGTACTTC.